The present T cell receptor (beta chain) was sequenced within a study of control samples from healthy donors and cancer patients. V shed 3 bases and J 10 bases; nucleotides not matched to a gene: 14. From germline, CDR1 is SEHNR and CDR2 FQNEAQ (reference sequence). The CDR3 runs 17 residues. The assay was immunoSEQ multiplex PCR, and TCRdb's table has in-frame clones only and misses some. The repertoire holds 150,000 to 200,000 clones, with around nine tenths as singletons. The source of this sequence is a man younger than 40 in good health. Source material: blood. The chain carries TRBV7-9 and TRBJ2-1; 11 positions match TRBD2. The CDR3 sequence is CASSLSHLGLADQEQFF. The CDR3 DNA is TGTGCCAGCAGCTTGTCCCACTTGGGACTAGCGGATCAAGAGCAGTTCTTC.